This T cell receptor (beta chain) comes out of a study of Ad26.COV2.S vaccination and SARS-CoV-2 variants. Comments on this clone: Antigen: not known.

The assay was immunoSEQ multiplex PCR, and TCRdb's table has in-frame clones only and misses some. Among roughly 500,000 clones listed, approximately 90% were seen once. Sample treatment: around 19 received Ad26.COV2.S at low or high dose, single or two shots; 5 received placebo; per-sample allocation not given. At day 63 after the first vaccine or placebo injection, samples were drawn. The individual, an adult aged 18-55 years, was a donor in Boston. Vaccination employed an Ad26 vector expressing the Wuhan-strain SARS-CoV-2 spike. V was cut by 5 bases and J by 0 bases, with 8 bases left in between. Germline V gene data show CDR1 as LGHDT and CDR2 as YNNKEL (reference sequence). The CDR3 sequence is 14 residues long. Regarding the study as a whole: Across vaccine and placebo recipients, the breadth of non-spike TCRs was similar.

The V gene is TRBV3-1 (or the pseudogene TRBV3-2), the J gene TRBJ1-3; tentatively, D is TRBD1 (6 bases). Sequencing used peripheral blood, obtained in a trial of Ad26.COV2.S vaccine versus placebo. The origin of this receptor is a person between 18 and 59 years old who received the Ad26.COV2.S COVID-19 vaccine or a placebo. CDR3 in DNA: TGTGCCAGCAGCAACAGGGTCTCTGGAAACACCATATATTTT. Protein sequence: CASSNRVSGNTIYF.